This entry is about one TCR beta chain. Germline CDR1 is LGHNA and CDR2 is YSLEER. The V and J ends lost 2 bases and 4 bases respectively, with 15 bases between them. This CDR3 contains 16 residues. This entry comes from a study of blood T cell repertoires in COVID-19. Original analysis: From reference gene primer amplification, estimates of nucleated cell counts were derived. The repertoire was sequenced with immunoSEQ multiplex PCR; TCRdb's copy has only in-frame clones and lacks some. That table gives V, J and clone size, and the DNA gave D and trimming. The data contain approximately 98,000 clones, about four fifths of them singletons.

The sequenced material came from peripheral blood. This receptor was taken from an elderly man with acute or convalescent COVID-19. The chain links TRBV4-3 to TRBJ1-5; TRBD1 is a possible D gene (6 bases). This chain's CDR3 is CASSQSYRDSNQPQHF. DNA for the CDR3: TGCGCCAGCAGCCAAAGCTACAGGGATTCAAATCAGCCCCAGCATTTT.